This T cell receptor (beta chain) originates from a study of T cell repertoires in cytomegalovirus infection. Whole-study context: Based on public TCR beta signatures, there were indications of CMV infection and of a matching HLA type. Whole-study results and caveats: Cumulative frequency of public TCR beta families picked out carriers of CMV plus the relevant HLA. HLA-C-restricted, CMV-specific TCR beta clonotypes were dominant ex vivo.

As regards this clonotype: What it recognizes is unknown.

TCRdb processed the reads anew with MiXCR; each CDR3 protein has one entry. Counted here are some 160,000 distinct CDR3 sequences, approximately 17% occurring once; the ten biggest clones make up roughly a sixth. The CDR3 sequence is 11 residues long. Trimming removed 8 bases at V and 4 bases at J, with 6 bases between. The clonotype comes from a human donor in good health (CMV status not recorded). Some clones in this sample may be carry-over from other donors' samples. This chain connects TRBV12-3 or TRBV12-4 to TRBJ1-3; D not certain. The specimen sequenced was CD8+ T cells from PBMCs. CDR3: CASRNGNTIYF. CDR3 nucleotides: TGTGCCAGCCGGAACGGAAACACCATATATTTT.